A selection of T cell receptor beta chains follows, all from one sample in a study of a mutant IDH1 vaccine in newly diagnosed glioma. The antigens of these receptors remain unknown. Clones were sequenced by immunoSEQ multiplex PCR, and TCRdb holds only the in-frame ones, with some missing. The table has 65,000 to 85,000 clones, around 84% seen once. This sample comprised PBMCs, obtained from a glioma patient whose treatment included an IDH1 peptide vaccine. The receptors stem from a man aged 30-40 years with glioma. Each CDR3 is given with its conserved first and last residue. The D gene is left open where the match is weak. Some rows have no size entry. The others give once, few or many, or a class for an expanded clone.

clone size: NA
J gene: TRBJ1-6
D gene: TRBD1
V gene: TRBV6-5
CDR3 DNA: TGTGCCAGCAGTCCGGACAGGACCCTTAATTCACCCCTCCACTTT
CDR3 protein: CASSPDRTLNSPLHF

clone size: NA
J gene: TRBJ1-1
D gene: NA
V gene: TRBV5-1
CDR3 DNA: TGCGCCAGCACCCTCCTCGGGGGTGAGGAAGCTTTCTTT
CDR3 protein: CASTLLGGEEAFF

clone size: NA
J gene: TRBJ2-7
D gene: TRBD2
V gene: TRBV11-2
CDR3 DNA: TGTGCCAGCAGCCCACTAGCGTTTTACGAGCAGTACTTC
CDR3 protein: CASSPLAFYEQYF

clone size: NA
J gene: TRBJ2-7
D gene: TRBD2
V gene: TRBV28
CDR3 DNA: TGTGCCAGCAGACCTCCGGGACTAGCGGGAGTTCCAGACGAGCAGTACTTC
CDR3 protein: CASRPPGLAGVPDEQYF

clone size: NA
J gene: TRBJ2-1
D gene: TRBD2
V gene: TRBV28
CDR3 DNA: TGTGCCAGCACCTATCTAGCGGGAGGCCCCTACAATGAGCAGTTCTTC
CDR3 protein: CASTYLAGGPYNEQFF

clone size: NA
J gene: TRBJ2-5
D gene: TRBD1
V gene: TRBV19
CDR3 DNA: TGTGCCAGCAGAGTGACAGGGGGCGAGACCCAGTACTTC
CDR3 protein: CASRVTGGETQYF

clone size: NA
J gene: TRBJ2-7
D gene: TRBD1
V gene: TRBV6-1
CDR3 DNA: TGTGCCGGGCTAGGGACAGGGGGCGGGGAGCAGTACTTC
CDR3 protein: CAGLGTGGGEQYF

clone size: few
J gene: TRBJ2-7
D gene: NA
V gene: TRBV4-3
CDR3 DNA: TGCGCCAGCAGCCAAGAATTAACCTACGAGCAGTACTTC
CDR3 protein: CASSQELTYEQYF

clone size: NA
J gene: TRBJ2-6
D gene: NA
V gene: TRBV9
CDR3 DNA: TGTGCCAGCAGCGTAGCGTCCGGGGCCAACGTCCTGACTTTC
CDR3 protein: CASSVASGANVLTF

clone size: NA
J gene: TRBJ2-1
D gene: TRBD2
V gene: TRBV19
CDR3 DNA: TGTGCCAGTAGCACACCAAGCGGGAACTCCTACAATGAGCAGTTCTTC
CDR3 protein: CASSTPSGNSYNEQFF

clone size: NA
J gene: TRBJ2-2
D gene: TRBD2
V gene: TRBV19
CDR3 DNA: TGTGCCAGTAGTCCGGGACTAGCGGGTTTCTCAAAGTTCGCGAACACCGGGGAGCTGTTTTTT
CDR3 protein: CASSPGLAGFSKFANTGELFF

clone size: NA
J gene: TRBJ1-5
D gene: TRBD1
V gene: TRBV6-5
CDR3 DNA: TGTGCCAGCAGGCCTCGGACAGGTGTAAATCAGCCCCAGCATTTT
CDR3 protein: CASRPRTGVNQPQHF

clone size: NA
J gene: TRBJ1-1
D gene: TRBD1
V gene: TRBV29-1
CDR3 DNA: TGCAGCGTTGTGGGACAGGTTAACACTGAAGCTTTCTTT
CDR3 protein: CSVVGQVNTEAFF

clone size: NA
J gene: TRBJ2-3
D gene: TRBD2
V gene: TRBV30
CDR3 DNA: TGTGCCTGGAGTGTAGAATGGCTAGCGGGAGGGCCGAGGAGAAAGGATTACACAGATACGCAGTATTTT
CDR3 protein: CAWSVEWLAGGPRRKDYTDTQYF

clone size: NA
J gene: TRBJ1-4
D gene: NA
V gene: TRBV5-4
CDR3 DNA: TGTGCCAGCAGCCAAGTTTTCGACAGACAAAATGAAAAACTGTTTTTT
CDR3 protein: CASSQVFDRQNEKLFF

clone size: NA
J gene: TRBJ1-6
D gene: TRBD1
V gene: TRBV28
CDR3 DNA: TGTGCCACCCGGGTTGACAGGGCCGATAATTCACCCCTCCACTTT
CDR3 protein: CATRVDRADNSPLHF

clone size: NA
J gene: TRBJ2-1
D gene: TRBD2
V gene: TRBV28
CDR3 DNA: TGTGCCAGCAGAAGACTAGCGGGGCACAATGAGCAGTTCTTC
CDR3 protein: CASRRLAGHNEQFF

clone size: NA
J gene: TRBJ1-2
D gene: TRBD1
V gene: TRBV11-2
CDR3 DNA: TGTGCCAGCAGCCCCGCTCAGGGGGAACTCTCCTATGGCTACACCTTC
CDR3 protein: CASSPAQGELSYGYTF

clone size: NA
J gene: TRBJ1-2
D gene: NA
V gene: TRBV2
CDR3 DNA: TGTGCCAGCATGGGAGAACAGGGTGTGGAGGGTGGCTACACCTTC
CDR3 protein: CASMGEQGVEGGYTF

clone size: NA
J gene: TRBJ2-1
D gene: TRBD2
V gene: TRBV4-3
CDR3 DNA: TGCGCCAGCAGCCCATCTAGCGGGGGCCTGTACAATGAGCAGTTCTTC
CDR3 protein: CASSPSSGGLYNEQFF

clone size: NA
J gene: TRBJ1-6
D gene: NA
V gene: TRBV6-5
CDR3 DNA: TGTGCCAGCAGTTACTCTCCCAGTTCACCCCTCCACTTT
CDR3 protein: CASSYSPSSPLHF

clone size: NA
J gene: TRBJ2-3
D gene: NA
V gene: TRBV28
CDR3 DNA: TGTGCCAGCAGTTTGGCCCAGGTTAGCACAGATACGCAGTATTTT
CDR3 protein: CASSLAQVSTDTQYF

clone size: NA
J gene: TRBJ1-6
D gene: NA
V gene: TRBV6-5
CDR3 DNA: TGTGCCAGCAGCTACTATCGCTCACCCCTCCACTTT
CDR3 protein: CASSYYRSPLHF

clone size: NA
J gene: TRBJ1-5
D gene: NA
V gene: TRBV7-2
CDR3 DNA: TGTGCCAGCAGCGCGCTAACAGGTCCGGGTAGCAATCAGCCCCAGCATTTT
CDR3 protein: CASSALTGPGSNQPQHF

clone size: NA
J gene: TRBJ1-5
D gene: NA
V gene: TRBV6-5
CDR3 DNA: TGTGCCAGCAGTCGACAGTATAGCAATCAGCCCCAGCATTTT
CDR3 protein: CASSRQYSNQPQHF

clone size: NA
J gene: TRBJ1-1
D gene: TRBD1
V gene: TRBV19
CDR3 DNA: TGTGCCAGTAGTCTAACCGGGACAGGGGAACACACTGAAGCTTTCTTT
CDR3 protein: CASSLTGTGEHTEAFF

clone size: NA
J gene: TRBJ2-7
D gene: TRBD1
V gene: TRBV9
CDR3 DNA: TGTGCCAGCAGCGTAGGGACAGGGTTCCGCGAGCAGTACTTC
CDR3 protein: CASSVGTGFREQYF

clone size: NA
J gene: TRBJ2-5
D gene: NA
V gene: TRBV29-1
CDR3 DNA: TGCAGCGTTGAAGAGAGACAGGCATTTCAAGAGACCCAGTACTTC
CDR3 protein: CSVEERQAFQETQYF

clone size: few
J gene: TRBJ1-5
D gene: TRBD1
V gene: TRBV19
CDR3 DNA: TGTGCCAGTAGCCCACAGGGGAACAGCAATCAGCCCCAGCATTTT
CDR3 protein: CASSPQGNSNQPQHF

clone size: NA
J gene: TRBJ2-7
D gene: NA
V gene: TRBV4-3
CDR3 DNA: TGCGCCAGCAGCCAAGAGAATCCAGCACAGGGCTACGAGCAGTACTTC
CDR3 protein: CASSQENPAQGYEQYF

clone size: NA
J gene: TRBJ2-7
D gene: NA
V gene: TRBV7-8
CDR3 DNA: TGTGCCAGCAGCCCGAGTCTCCATTGGGACGACCACTACGAGCAGTACTTC
CDR3 protein: CASSPSLHWDDHYEQYF

clone size: once
J gene: TRBJ1-1
D gene: NA
V gene: TRBV5-6
CDR3 DNA: TGTGCCAGCAGCTTGGGGACGGTCGCTGAAGCTTTCTTT
CDR3 protein: CASSLGTVAEAFF

clone size: NA
J gene: TRBJ2-3
D gene: TRBD1
V gene: TRBV25-1
CDR3 DNA: TGTGCCAGCAGTGTTCGCAGGGGGACCCTGGCAGATACGCAGTATTTT
CDR3 protein: CASSVRRGTLADTQYF

clone size: NA
J gene: TRBJ2-7
D gene: TRBD1
V gene: TRBV28
CDR3 DNA: TGTGCCAGCACCGAGGGGGGACAGGGGATCGGCGAGCAGTACTTC
CDR3 protein: CASTEGGQGIGEQYF

clone size: NA
J gene: TRBJ2-7
D gene: TRBD2
V gene: TRBV7-2
CDR3 DNA: TGTGCCAGCAGCTTAGAAGGACTAGCGGGGGGGCTAAGGTTCTACGAGCAGTACTTC
CDR3 protein: CASSLEGLAGGLRFYEQYF

clone size: NA
J gene: TRBJ1-5
D gene: NA
V gene: TRBV4-3
CDR3 DNA: TGCGCCAGCAGCCAAGATCGGTCTCCTAGGGAGCCCCAGCATTTT
CDR3 protein: CASSQDRSPREPQHF

clone size: few
J gene: TRBJ1-1
D gene: NA
V gene: TRBV10-1
CDR3 DNA: TGCGCCAGCAGTGGCGGCAGGGGGAACACTGAAGCTTTCTTT
CDR3 protein: CASSGGRGNTEAFF

clone size: NA
J gene: TRBJ1-4
D gene: NA
V gene: TRBV30
CDR3 DNA: TGTGCCTGGAGCCTAGTCGCCTCGGGGGAAAAACTGTTTTTT
CDR3 protein: CAWSLVASGEKLFF

clone size: NA
J gene: TRBJ1-2
D gene: NA
V gene: TRBV6-4
CDR3 DNA: TGTGCCAGCAGCAGAGAATACCCGGGACATCTTTTTGGCTACACCTTC
CDR3 protein: CASSREYPGHLFGYTF

clone size: NA
J gene: TRBJ2-7
D gene: TRBD2
V gene: TRBV5-1
CDR3 DNA: TGCGCCAGCAGCCTAGCGGGAGGGCCAGTCTACGAGCAGTACTTC
CDR3 protein: CASSLAGGPVYEQYF

clone size: NA
J gene: TRBJ1-5
D gene: NA
V gene: TRBV6-1
CDR3 DNA: TGTGCCAGCAGTGAAGCAAAGCCAGGACATAGCAATCAGCCCCAGCATTTT
CDR3 protein: CASSEAKPGHSNQPQHF

clone size: NA
J gene: TRBJ2-3
D gene: NA
V gene: TRBV5-4
CDR3 DNA: TGTGCCAGCAGCTCCTTAGGAGGGGATACGCAGTATTTT
CDR3 protein: CASSSLGGDTQYF

clone size: NA
J gene: TRBJ2-4
D gene: NA
V gene: TRBV4-1
CDR3 DNA: TGCGCCAGCAGCCAAATGGGGGGTAATAGCCAAAACATTCAGTACTTC
CDR3 protein: CASSQMGGNSQNIQYF

clone size: NA
J gene: TRBJ1-6
D gene: NA
V gene: TRBV7-6
CDR3 DNA: TGTGCCAGCAGCCCCCTCCTAGGTTCACCCCTCCACTTT
CDR3 protein: CASSPLLGSPLHF

clone size: NA
J gene: TRBJ1-1
D gene: NA
V gene: TRBV2
CDR3 DNA: TGTGCCAGCAGTGCTCGGACGCACACTGAAGCTTTCTTT
CDR3 protein: CASSARTHTEAFF

clone size: few
J gene: TRBJ2-1
D gene: NA
V gene: TRBV7-8
CDR3 DNA: TGTGCCAGCAGCTTATTTGCGAGCTTAATTTCGACTAGTTACAATGAGCAGTTCTTC
CDR3 protein: CASSLFASLISTSYNEQFF

clone size: NA
J gene: TRBJ2-4
D gene: NA
V gene: TRBV30
CDR3 DNA: TGTGCCTGGAGTCCTCAGGGGAGGGTTCAGTACTTC
CDR3 protein: CAWSPQGRVQYF

clone size: once
J gene: TRBJ2-7
D gene: TRBD2
V gene: TRBV11-2
CDR3 DNA: TGTGCCAGCAGCCCGCTGGGGGGGAGGGTTATCGAGCAGTACTTC
CDR3 protein: CASSPLGGRVIEQYF

clone size: NA
J gene: TRBJ2-6
D gene: NA
V gene: TRBV19
CDR3 DNA: TGTGCCAGCAGACCCCCAGGCTCTGGGGCCAACGTCCTGACTTTC
CDR3 protein: CASRPPGSGANVLTF

clone size: NA
J gene: TRBJ1-4
D gene: NA
V gene: TRBV2
CDR3 DNA: TGTGCCAGCAGAGGGTACGAAAAACTGTTTTTT
CDR3 protein: CASRGYEKLFF

clone size: NA
J gene: TRBJ1-2
D gene: TRBD1
V gene: TRBV19
CDR3 DNA: TGTGCCAGTATCGGGACAGGGGAGGCCTATGGCTACACCTTC
CDR3 protein: CASIGTGEAYGYTF

clone size: NA
J gene: TRBJ1-4
D gene: TRBD1
V gene: TRBV6-5
CDR3 DNA: TGTGCCAGCAGTCTCCGGGACAGGGGGCTAAAACTGTTTTTT
CDR3 protein: CASSLRDRGLKLFF

clone size: once
J gene: TRBJ2-7
D gene: NA
V gene: TRBV28
CDR3 DNA: TGTGCCAGCAGTGAGGCCAGGGGCTTTGTCGTTGGGCAGTACTTC
CDR3 protein: CASSEARGFVVGQYF

clone size: NA
J gene: TRBJ2-2
D gene: TRBD1
V gene: TRBV27
CDR3 DNA: TGTGCCAGCAGTCTAAACAGGGGGACCGGGGAGCTGTTTTTT
CDR3 protein: CASSLNRGTGELFF

clone size: NA
J gene: TRBJ2-7
D gene: TRBD1
V gene: TRBV2
CDR3 DNA: TGTGCCAGCAGTGAGGACAGGGACGAGCAGTACTTC
CDR3 protein: CASSEDRDEQYF

clone size: NA
J gene: TRBJ2-5
D gene: TRBD2
V gene: TRBV5-1
CDR3 DNA: TGCGCCAGCAGCTTGGGAACTAGCGGGACGACAGAGACCCAGTACTTC
CDR3 protein: CASSLGTSGTTETQYF

clone size: NA
J gene: TRBJ1-2
D gene: NA
V gene: TRBV4-2
CDR3 DNA: TGTGCCAGCCTAGGGGCCTACTCCCGTGGCTACACCTTC
CDR3 protein: CASLGAYSRGYTF

clone size: NA
J gene: TRBJ2-5
D gene: NA
V gene: TRBV7-9
CDR3 DNA: TGTGCCAGCAGCTCCCCGACTATCAGGGGAGAGACCCAGTACTTC
CDR3 protein: CASSSPTIRGETQYF

clone size: NA
J gene: TRBJ2-5
D gene: NA
V gene: TRBV2
CDR3 DNA: TGTGCCAGCAGCGGTGGGACGGAAGAGACCCAGTACTTC
CDR3 protein: CASSGGTEETQYF

clone size: NA
J gene: TRBJ2-6
D gene: NA
V gene: TRBV28
CDR3 DNA: TGTGCCAGCAGTTTAGCAGGGGCTGGGGCCAACGTCCTGACTTTC
CDR3 protein: CASSLAGAGANVLTF